The rows below give T cell receptor beta chains drawn from one sample of a study of control samples from healthy donors and cancer patients. Generated by immunoSEQ multiplex PCR, the TCRdb table keeps only in-frame clones and is missing some. Of 150,000 or so clones in the sample, around 90% were seen once. The sample comprised blood. These TCRs come from a woman under 40 in good health. The CDR3 runs from the conserved cysteine through the conserved F or W. The order of the fields is CDR3 DNA, CDR3 protein, clone size, V gene, D gene, J gene. D genes are given only for firm matches. Clone size, where shown, is once, few, many, or a class for clones that have expanded.

cdr3_nt: TGTGCCACCCAGGGACTAGCGGGGGATAAGGGATTGGAGACCCAGTACTTC; cdr3_aa: CATQGLAGDKGLETQYF; clone_size: NA; v_call: TRBV10-3; d_call: TRBD2; j_call: TRBJ2-5
cdr3_nt: TGTGCCAGCAGCCAAGGTCTAGCGGGAGTAGGGGAGCAGTTCTTC; cdr3_aa: CASSQGLAGVGEQFF; clone_size: NA; v_call: TRBV3-1/TRBV3-2; d_call: TRBD2; j_call: TRBJ2-1
cdr3_nt: TGTGCCAGCAGCGTACTTGGGGGTGAGCAGTTCTTC; cdr3_aa: CASSVLGGEQFF; clone_size: NA; v_call: TRBV9; d_call: NA; j_call: TRBJ2-1
cdr3_nt: TGTGCCAGCAGTGAAGCGGACTGGGGAGATACGCAGTATTTT; cdr3_aa: CASSEADWGDTQYF; clone_size: NA; v_call: TRBV2; d_call: NA; j_call: TRBJ2-3
cdr3_nt: TGTGCCAGCAGTCCCGGACTAGCGGAACGCACAGATACGCAGTATTTT; cdr3_aa: CASSPGLAERTDTQYF; clone_size: NA; v_call: TRBV6-2/TRBV6-3; d_call: TRBD2; j_call: TRBJ2-3
cdr3_nt: TGTGCCAGCACCGGGAGTCCCTACGAGCAGTACTTC; cdr3_aa: CASTGSPYEQYF; clone_size: few; v_call: TRBV7-9; d_call: NA; j_call: TRBJ2-7
cdr3_nt: TGTGCCAGCAGCTTTTGGACAGGGGTTAATGAGCAGTTCTTC; cdr3_aa: CASSFWTGVNEQFF; clone_size: once; v_call: TRBV5-4; d_call: TRBD1; j_call: TRBJ2-1
cdr3_nt: TGTGCCAGCTCACCAGATCAGCGGGCTGGAAACACCATATATTTT; cdr3_aa: CASSPDQRAGNTIYF; clone_size: NA; v_call: TRBV18; d_call: NA; j_call: TRBJ1-3
cdr3_nt: TGTGCCAGTAGTATAAACCCTAATGAAAAACTGTTTTTT; cdr3_aa: CASSINPNEKLFF; clone_size: NA; v_call: TRBV19; d_call: NA; j_call: TRBJ1-4
cdr3_nt: TGTGCCAGCAGCTTAGGTGGGACAGGGTATGCGGTAGATACGCAGTATTTT; cdr3_aa: CASSLGGTGYAVDTQYF; clone_size: NA; v_call: TRBV11-2; d_call: TRBD1; j_call: TRBJ2-3
cdr3_nt: TGTGCCATCAGTGACCTCAAGACAGGTGAAGGAAAACTGTTTTTT; cdr3_aa: CAISDLKTGEGKLFF; clone_size: NA; v_call: TRBV10-3; d_call: NA; j_call: TRBJ1-4
cdr3_nt: TGTGCCAGCAGCTTGGGGACAGTCAATGAGCAGTTCTTC; cdr3_aa: CASSLGTVNEQFF; clone_size: NA; v_call: TRBV11-2; d_call: TRBD1; j_call: TRBJ2-1
cdr3_nt: TGTGCCAGCAGCCAAGATTACAGGGGAGGACAGCCCCAGCATTTT; cdr3_aa: CASSQDYRGGQPQHF; clone_size: NA; v_call: TRBV3-1/TRBV3-2; d_call: TRBD1; j_call: TRBJ1-5
cdr3_nt: TGTGCCAGCAGCCAACCGGGACTAGGGATAGATACGCAGTATTTT; cdr3_aa: CASSQPGLGIDTQYF; clone_size: NA; v_call: TRBV3-1/TRBV3-2; d_call: TRBD2; j_call: TRBJ2-3
cdr3_nt: TGCGCCAGCAGCTTTGAGGGCCGGTCCTACGAGCAGTACTTC; cdr3_aa: CASSFEGRSYEQYF; clone_size: NA; v_call: TRBV5-1; d_call: NA; j_call: TRBJ2-7
cdr3_nt: TGCGCCAGCAGCTTGGGTCCCCTGGGGCGCGGCGGTTCCGACGAGCAGTACTTC; cdr3_aa: CASSLGPLGRGGSDEQYF; clone_size: NA; v_call: TRBV5-1; d_call: NA; j_call: TRBJ2-7
cdr3_nt: TGTGCCAGCAGTTACTCTGGGGTTTATCCGGAAGACTCTGGAAACACCATATATTTT; cdr3_aa: CASSYSGVYPEDSGNTIYF; clone_size: NA; v_call: TRBV6-2/TRBV6-3; d_call: NA; j_call: TRBJ1-3
cdr3_nt: TGTGCCAGCAGCCAAGGGGTGAACACTGAAGCTTTCTTT; cdr3_aa: CASSQGVNTEAFF; clone_size: NA; v_call: TRBV3-1/TRBV3-2; d_call: NA; j_call: TRBJ1-1
cdr3_nt: TGTGCCAGCAGTCCAGGACAGGGCCACCTCCACTTT; cdr3_aa: CASSPGQGHLHF; clone_size: NA; v_call: TRBV27; d_call: TRBD1; j_call: TRBJ1-6
cdr3_nt: TGTGCCAGCAGCTCCACAGGGGCGGCTGGAAACACCATATATTTT; cdr3_aa: CASSSTGAAGNTIYF; clone_size: few; v_call: TRBV2; d_call: TRBD1; j_call: TRBJ1-3
cdr3_nt: TGTGCCACCAGTGATTCCCATGGACAGTACGAGCAGTACTTC; cdr3_aa: CATSDSHGQYEQYF; clone_size: NA; v_call: TRBV24-1; d_call: NA; j_call: TRBJ2-7
cdr3_nt: TGTGCCAGCAGCTTATGGGGCTCCCTAGCGAGAACCACAGATACGCAGTATTTT; cdr3_aa: CASSLWGSLARTTDTQYF; clone_size: NA; v_call: TRBV11-2; d_call: NA; j_call: TRBJ2-3
cdr3_nt: TGCAGCGTGGTACTGGGGCAGGGAGGCAATGAGCAGTTCTTC; cdr3_aa: CSVVLGQGGNEQFF; clone_size: NA; v_call: TRBV29-1; d_call: NA; j_call: TRBJ2-1
cdr3_nt: TGCGCCAGCAGGTCTGTTCCAGGGGCCCTATCCGCCGGGGAGCTGTTTTTT; cdr3_aa: CASRSVPGALSAGELFF; clone_size: NA; v_call: TRBV4-1; d_call: NA; j_call: TRBJ2-2
cdr3_nt: TGTGCCTGGTGGGACAGGGGAAGCATTAGAGAGGCTGGGGCCAACGTCCTGACTTTC; cdr3_aa: CAWWDRGSIREAGANVLTF; clone_size: NA; v_call: TRBV30; d_call: TRBD1; j_call: TRBJ2-6
cdr3_nt: TGTGCCAGCAGCGGTCCCGGAGAATCTAACTACGAGCAGTACTTC; cdr3_aa: CASSGPGESNYEQYF; clone_size: few; v_call: TRBV7-6; d_call: NA; j_call: TRBJ2-7
cdr3_nt: TGTGCCAGTAGACCCTCAGGGCCAACTAATGAAAAACTGTTTTTT; cdr3_aa: CASRPSGPTNEKLFF; clone_size: once; v_call: TRBV19; d_call: NA; j_call: TRBJ1-4
cdr3_nt: TGTGCCAGCAGTGAAATCAATAGCGTCTACGAGCAGTACTTC; cdr3_aa: CASSEINSVYEQYF; clone_size: NA; v_call: TRBV6-1; d_call: NA; j_call: TRBJ2-7
cdr3_nt: TGTGCCAGCAGTACCCGTCGGTACGAGCAGTACTTC; cdr3_aa: CASSTRRYEQYF; clone_size: NA; v_call: TRBV28; d_call: NA; j_call: TRBJ2-7
cdr3_nt: TGTGCCAGCAGCGCGGGACAGTCGGCCTACGAGCAGTACTTC; cdr3_aa: CASSAGQSAYEQYF; clone_size: NA; v_call: TRBV13; d_call: NA; j_call: TRBJ2-7
cdr3_nt: TGTGCCAGCATTCCCGGACAGGGGGCGGATGAGCAGTACTTC; cdr3_aa: CASIPGQGADEQYF; clone_size: NA; v_call: TRBV2; d_call: TRBD1; j_call: TRBJ2-7
cdr3_nt: TGTGCCAGCACCCGATCACCGGGACTAGGTGGCTACACCTTC; cdr3_aa: CASTRSPGLGGYTF; clone_size: NA; v_call: TRBV25-1; d_call: NA; j_call: TRBJ1-2
cdr3_nt: TGTGCCAGCAGCCAAGGACTCGGCGGGGAGCTGTTTTTT; cdr3_aa: CASSQGLGGELFF; clone_size: NA; v_call: TRBV3-1/TRBV3-2; d_call: NA; j_call: TRBJ2-2
cdr3_nt: TGCAGTGCTAGAACCGATTATGGCTACACCTTC; cdr3_aa: CSARTDYGYTF; clone_size: NA; v_call: TRBV20-1; d_call: NA; j_call: TRBJ1-2
cdr3_nt: TGTGCCAGCAGCTTAAGTGGGAGTGAAGCTTTCTTT; cdr3_aa: CASSLSGSEAFF; clone_size: NA; v_call: TRBV7-6; d_call: NA; j_call: TRBJ1-1
cdr3_nt: TGTGCCAGCAGCTTTGGAAACGAGCAGTACTTC; cdr3_aa: CASSFGNEQYF; clone_size: NA; v_call: TRBV5-4; d_call: NA; j_call: TRBJ2-7
cdr3_nt: TGTGCCAGCAGCCCCGCAGCGGCAGGGGTAAGTGAAGCTTTCTTT; cdr3_aa: CASSPAAAGVSEAFF; clone_size: NA; v_call: TRBV28; d_call: NA; j_call: TRBJ1-1
cdr3_nt: TGCGCCAGCAGCTCGGGACTAGCGGGAGTTGGGAATGAGCAGTTCTTC; cdr3_aa: CASSSGLAGVGNEQFF; clone_size: NA; v_call: TRBV5-1; d_call: TRBD2; j_call: TRBJ2-1
cdr3_nt: TGCGCCAGCAGCTTGGCCGTGGGGATCCAAGAGACCCAGTACTTC; cdr3_aa: CASSLAVGIQETQYF; clone_size: NA; v_call: TRBV5-1; d_call: NA; j_call: TRBJ2-5
cdr3_nt: TGTGCCAGCAGCTTGGAGAAGGGCGAGCAGTACTTC; cdr3_aa: CASSLEKGEQYF; clone_size: NA; v_call: TRBV5-4; d_call: NA; j_call: TRBJ2-7
cdr3_nt: TGCGCCAGCAGCTCGCCTGGGAGCTACAATGAGCAGTTCTTC; cdr3_aa: CASSSPGSYNEQFF; clone_size: NA; v_call: TRBV5-1; d_call: NA; j_call: TRBJ2-1
cdr3_nt: TGTGCCAGCACCTACAGGGCTGGGGGGACTCAGTACTTC; cdr3_aa: CASTYRAGGTQYF; clone_size: NA; v_call: TRBV5-6; d_call: NA; j_call: TRBJ2-4
cdr3_nt: TGTGCCAGCTCACCGATCCGTGGCACAGATACGCAGTATTTT; cdr3_aa: CASSPIRGTDTQYF; clone_size: once; v_call: TRBV18; d_call: NA; j_call: TRBJ2-3
cdr3_nt: TGTGCCAGCAGCCAGAGCGGGACAGGGGGAAATGAGCAGTTCTTC; cdr3_aa: CASSQSGTGGNEQFF; clone_size: NA; v_call: TRBV9; d_call: TRBD1; j_call: TRBJ2-1
cdr3_nt: TGTGCCTGGACCCCCTACTCCTACAATGAGCAGTTCTTC; cdr3_aa: CAWTPYSYNEQFF; clone_size: NA; v_call: TRBV30; d_call: NA; j_call: TRBJ2-1
cdr3_nt: TGTGCCTGGGCCCTAATTAATCCGGGACGCCCTAACTATGGCTACACCTTC; cdr3_aa: CAWALINPGRPNYGYTF; clone_size: NA; v_call: TRBV30; d_call: NA; j_call: TRBJ1-2
cdr3_nt: TGTGCCAGCAGTTATGATGGGAACTATGGCTACACCTTC; cdr3_aa: CASSYDGNYGYTF; clone_size: NA; v_call: TRBV6-5; d_call: NA; j_call: TRBJ1-2
cdr3_nt: TGCGCCAGCAGTGCAGTAGCGGGGGCCGACTACAATGAGCAGTTCTTC; cdr3_aa: CASSAVAGADYNEQFF; clone_size: NA; v_call: TRBV10-2; d_call: TRBD2; j_call: TRBJ2-1
cdr3_nt: TGTGCCAGCTCACAAAACCACCTAGCGGGGGGCACAGATACGCAGTATTTT; cdr3_aa: CASSQNHLAGGTDTQYF; clone_size: few; v_call: TRBV18; d_call: TRBD2; j_call: TRBJ2-3
cdr3_nt: TGTGCCAGTAGTCCAGGGTCTGATATGAACACTGAAGCTTTCTTT; cdr3_aa: CASSPGSDMNTEAFF; clone_size: NA; v_call: TRBV19; d_call: NA; j_call: TRBJ1-1